Only a few counts were recorded for the clone carrying this T cell receptor (beta chain). As yet, its antigen is unknown. Assay: immunoSEQ multiplex PCR; the TCRdb copy retains only in-frame clones and omits some. The sample gives around 130,000 clones, 85% to 90% of which show up once; 3% is in the top ten. The germline V gene encodes CDR1 LNHDA and CDR2 SQIVND (reference sequence). V was cut by 7 bases and J by 4 bases, with 13 bases left in between. The CDR3 is 13 amino acids. The data are from a study of T cell responses to AZD1222 COVID-19 vaccine. Findings and limits, study-wide: Vaccination with two AZD1222 doses was followed by a rise in Spike-specific TCR breadth and depth. The study identified only a handful of AZD1222 recipients as seropositive at baseline.

This clonotype was sampled from an adult who received the AZD1222 COVID-19 vaccine. The sample here was peripheral blood, taken 28 days after the second AZD1222 dose. The V gene is TRBV19, the J gene TRBJ2-5; D may be TRBD1 (5 bases). CDR3 bases: TGTGCCAGTAAAGATAGGGGCCGAGAGACCCAGTACTTC. As protein: CASKDRGRETQYF.